This T cell receptor beta chain was obtained from a study of control samples from healthy donors and cancer patients. In germline, CDR1 is LNHDA, CDR2 SQIVND (reference sequence). CDR3 length equals 13 residues. V lost 5 bases and J lost 6, with 11 bases in between. TCRdb's table, derived via immunoSEQ multiplex PCR, lists solely in-frame clones and lacks some. Seen here are fewer than 150,000 clones, around 90% observed once, and the top ten hold more than 6.5%. The gene calls are TRBV19 and TRBJ2-1; a possible D gene is TRBD1 (5 bases). Material: blood. This receptor was taken from a man in his late teens or twenties in good health. CDR3 sequence reads: CASSRQGTNEQFF. The CDR3 region has the DNA TGTGCCAGTAGTCGGCAGGGTACCAATGAGCAGTTCTTC.